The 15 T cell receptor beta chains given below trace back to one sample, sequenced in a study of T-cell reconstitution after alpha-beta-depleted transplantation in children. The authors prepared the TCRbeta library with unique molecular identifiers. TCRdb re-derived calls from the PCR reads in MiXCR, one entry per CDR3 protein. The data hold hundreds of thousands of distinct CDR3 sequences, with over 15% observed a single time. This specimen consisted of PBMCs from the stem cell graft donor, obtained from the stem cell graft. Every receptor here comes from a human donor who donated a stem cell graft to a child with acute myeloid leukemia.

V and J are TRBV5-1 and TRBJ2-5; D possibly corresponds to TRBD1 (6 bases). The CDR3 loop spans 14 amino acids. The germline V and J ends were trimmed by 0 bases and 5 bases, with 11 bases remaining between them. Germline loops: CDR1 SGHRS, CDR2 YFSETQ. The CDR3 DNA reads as TGCGCCAGCAGCTTGGTTCTAGGGGGTGAGACCCAGTACTTC. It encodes CASSLVLGGETQYF.

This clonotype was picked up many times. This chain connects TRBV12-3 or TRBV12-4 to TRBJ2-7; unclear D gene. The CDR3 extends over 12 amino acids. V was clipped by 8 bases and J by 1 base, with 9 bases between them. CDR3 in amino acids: CASRLRSYEQYF. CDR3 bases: TGTGCCAGCCGTCTCAGGTCCTACGAGCAGTACTTC.

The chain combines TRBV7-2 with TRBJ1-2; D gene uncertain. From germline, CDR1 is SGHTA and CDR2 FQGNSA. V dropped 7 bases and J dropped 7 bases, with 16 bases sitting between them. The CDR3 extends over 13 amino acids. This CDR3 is CASTFRREGGYTF. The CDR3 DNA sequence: TGTGCCAGCACCTTTAGACGGGAAGGTGGCTACACCTTC. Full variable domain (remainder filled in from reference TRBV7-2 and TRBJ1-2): GAGVSQSPSNKVTEKGKDVELRCDPISGHTALYWYRQSLGQGLEFLIYFQGNSAPDKSGLPSDRFSAERTGGSVSTLTIQRTQQEDSAVYLCASTFRREGGYTFGSGTRLTVV.

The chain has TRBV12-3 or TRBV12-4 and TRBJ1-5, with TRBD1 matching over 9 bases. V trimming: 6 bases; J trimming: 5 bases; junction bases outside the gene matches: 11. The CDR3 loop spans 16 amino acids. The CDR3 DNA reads TGTGCCAGCAGCCCCGGGACAGGGAGGATCGATCAGCCCCAGCATTTT. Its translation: CASSPGTGRIDQPQHF.

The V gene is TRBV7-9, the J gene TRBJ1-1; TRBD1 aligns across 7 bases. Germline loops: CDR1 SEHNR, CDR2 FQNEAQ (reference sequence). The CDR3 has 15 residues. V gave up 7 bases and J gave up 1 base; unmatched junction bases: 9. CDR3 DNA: TGTGCCAGCATTACCACGACAGGGAAGAACACTGAAGCTTTCTTT. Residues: CASITTTGKNTEAFF.

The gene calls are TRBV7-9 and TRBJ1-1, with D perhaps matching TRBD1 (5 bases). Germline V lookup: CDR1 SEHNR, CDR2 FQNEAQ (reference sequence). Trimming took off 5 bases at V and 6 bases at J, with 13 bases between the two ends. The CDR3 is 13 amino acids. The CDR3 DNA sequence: TGTGCCAGCAGCCTCCGTGGGGGGTCTGAAGCTTTCTTT. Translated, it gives CASSLRGGSEAFF.

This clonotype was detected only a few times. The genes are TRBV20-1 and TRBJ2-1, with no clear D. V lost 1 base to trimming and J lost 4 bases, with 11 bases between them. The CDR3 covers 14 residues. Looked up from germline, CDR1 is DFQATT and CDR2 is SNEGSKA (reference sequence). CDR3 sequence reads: CSARVPGPYNEQFF. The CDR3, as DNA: TGCAGTGCTAGAGTCCCGGGCCCTTACAATGAGCAGTTCTTC.

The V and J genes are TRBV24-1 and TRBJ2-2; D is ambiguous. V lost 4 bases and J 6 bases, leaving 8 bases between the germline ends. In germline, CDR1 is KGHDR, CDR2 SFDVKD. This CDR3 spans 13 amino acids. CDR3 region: CATSDSPAGELFF. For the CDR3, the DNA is TGTGCCACCAGTGACTCGCCCGCCGGGGAGCTGTTTTTT.

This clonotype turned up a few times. The CDR3 nucleotides are TGTGCCACCAGTGATTTCTACGGGACCGAGGTGACCCCTAACACAGATACGCAGTATTTT. Amino acid sequence: CATSDFYGTEVTPNTDTQYF. The chain employs TRBV24-1 and TRBJ2-3, with D perhaps TRBD1 or TRBD2 (5 bases each). V was clipped by 1 base and J by 2 bases, with 24 bases between them. From germline, CDR1 is KGHDR and CDR2 SFDVKD. The CDR3 has 20 amino acids.

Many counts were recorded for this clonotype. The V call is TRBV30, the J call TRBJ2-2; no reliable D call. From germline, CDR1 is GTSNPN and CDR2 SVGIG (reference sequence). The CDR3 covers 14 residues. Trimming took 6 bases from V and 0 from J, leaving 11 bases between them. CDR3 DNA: TGTGCCTGTACCAGGCTTACGAACACCGGGGAGCTGTTTTTT. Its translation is CACTRLTNTGELFF.

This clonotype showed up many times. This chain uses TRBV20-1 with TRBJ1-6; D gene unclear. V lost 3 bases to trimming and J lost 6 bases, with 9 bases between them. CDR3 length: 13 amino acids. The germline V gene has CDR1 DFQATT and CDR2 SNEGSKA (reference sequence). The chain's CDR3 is CSAREVGNSPLHF. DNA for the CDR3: TGCAGTGCTAGGGAGGTTGGTAATTCACCCCTCCACTTT.

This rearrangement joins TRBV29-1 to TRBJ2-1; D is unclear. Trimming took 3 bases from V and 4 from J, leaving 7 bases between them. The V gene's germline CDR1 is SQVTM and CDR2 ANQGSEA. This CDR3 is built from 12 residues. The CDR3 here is CSVERPYNEQFF. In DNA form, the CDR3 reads TGCAGCGTTGAGCGTCCGTACAATGAGCAGTTCTTC.

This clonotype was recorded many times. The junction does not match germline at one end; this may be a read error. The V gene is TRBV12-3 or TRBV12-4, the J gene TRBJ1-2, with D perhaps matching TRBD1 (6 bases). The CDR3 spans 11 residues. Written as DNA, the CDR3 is TGTGCCAGCAGTTTCGACAGGACTAACTTCTTC. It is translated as CASSFDRTNFF.

The DNA for the CDR3 is TGTGCCAGCACCCTCACAGGGGGCGTCACAGATACGCAGTATTTT. As protein: CASTLTGGVTDTQYF. The genes are TRBV7-3 and TRBJ2-3, with 9 bases matching TRBD1. Germline CDR1 and CDR2: SGHTA and FQGTGA. V dropped 7 bases and J dropped 2; count of bases not matched to a gene: 7. The CDR3 is 15 amino acids.

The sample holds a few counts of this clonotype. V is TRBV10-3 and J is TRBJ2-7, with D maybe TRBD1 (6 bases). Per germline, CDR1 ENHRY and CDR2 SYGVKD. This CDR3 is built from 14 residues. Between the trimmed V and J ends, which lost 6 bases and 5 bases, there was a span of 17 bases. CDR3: CAIRGYRDSNEQYF. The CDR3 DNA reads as TGTGCCATCAGAGGGTACAGGGATTCCAACGAGCAGTACTTC.